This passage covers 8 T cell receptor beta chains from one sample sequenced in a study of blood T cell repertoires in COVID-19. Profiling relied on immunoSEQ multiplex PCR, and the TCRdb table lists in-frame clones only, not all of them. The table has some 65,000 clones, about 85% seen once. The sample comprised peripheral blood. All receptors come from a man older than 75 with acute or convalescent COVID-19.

CDR3: CASRVIRTEQFF. The CDR3 DNA reads as TGTGCCAGCAGGGTTATTAGGACAGAGCAGTTCTTC. This chain joins TRBV2 and TRBJ2-1; possible D gene TRBD1, 5 bases. CDR1 and CDR2 from the germline V gene are SNHLY and FYNNEI. The ends were cut back, 6 bases at V and 10 bases at J, with 13 bases in the middle. This CDR3 has 12 residues.

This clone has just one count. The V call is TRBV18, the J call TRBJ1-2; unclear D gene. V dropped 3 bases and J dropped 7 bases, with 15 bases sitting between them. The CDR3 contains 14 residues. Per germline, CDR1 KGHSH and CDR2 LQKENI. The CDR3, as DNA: TGTGCCAGCTCACCGTCCGGGATATATGGTGGCTACACCTTC. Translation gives CASSPSGIYGGYTF.

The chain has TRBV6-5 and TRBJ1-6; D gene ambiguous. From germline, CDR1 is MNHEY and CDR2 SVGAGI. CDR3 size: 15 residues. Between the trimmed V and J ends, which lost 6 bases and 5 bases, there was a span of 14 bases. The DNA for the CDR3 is TGTGCCAGCAGGCCTCCGGGTTACGATAATTCACCCCTCCACTTT. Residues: CASRPPGYDNSPLHF.

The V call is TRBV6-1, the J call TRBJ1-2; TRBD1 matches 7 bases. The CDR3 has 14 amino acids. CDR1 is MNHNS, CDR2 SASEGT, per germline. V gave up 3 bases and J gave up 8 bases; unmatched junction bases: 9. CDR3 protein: CASSEWTGAGGYTF. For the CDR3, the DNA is TGTGCCAGCAGTGAGTGGACAGGCGCGGGGGGCTACACCTTC.

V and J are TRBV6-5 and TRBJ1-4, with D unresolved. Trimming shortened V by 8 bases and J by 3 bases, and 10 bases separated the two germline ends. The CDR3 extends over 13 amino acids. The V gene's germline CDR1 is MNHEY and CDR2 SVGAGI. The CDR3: CASAWRPNEKLFF. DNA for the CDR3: TGTGCCAGCGCCTGGCGGCCTAATGAAAAACTGTTTTTT.

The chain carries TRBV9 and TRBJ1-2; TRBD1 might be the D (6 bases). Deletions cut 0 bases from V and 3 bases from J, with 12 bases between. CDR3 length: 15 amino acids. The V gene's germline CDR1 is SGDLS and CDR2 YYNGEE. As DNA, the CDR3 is TGTGCCAGCAGCGTAGCCCCAGGACAGTACTATGGCTACACCTTC. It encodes CASSVAPGQYYGYTF.

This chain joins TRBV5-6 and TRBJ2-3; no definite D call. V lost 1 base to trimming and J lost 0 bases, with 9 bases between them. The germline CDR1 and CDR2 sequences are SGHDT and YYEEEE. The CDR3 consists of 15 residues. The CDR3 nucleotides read TGTGCCAGCAGCTTGCTGCAGAGGAGCACAGATACGCAGTATTTT. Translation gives CASSLLQRSTDTQYF.

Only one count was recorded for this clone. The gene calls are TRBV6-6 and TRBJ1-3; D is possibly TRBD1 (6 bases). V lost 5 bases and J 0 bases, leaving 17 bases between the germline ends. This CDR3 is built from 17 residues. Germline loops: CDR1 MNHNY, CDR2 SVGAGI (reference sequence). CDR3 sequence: CASSPDHRTVSGNTIYF. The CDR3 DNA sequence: TGTGCCAGCAGTCCCGACCACCGGACAGTCTCTGGAAACACCATATATTTT.